The 12 T cell receptor beta chains reported below all come from one sample, sequenced in a study of vaccination effects on CD4 cells after COVID-19. No antigens are known for them. CD4+ T cell isolation took place after 10 days of culture. This table comes from immunoSEQ multiplex PCR, and its TCRdb copy is limited to in-frame clones, with some not included. Seen here are around 70,000 clones, roughly three quarters observed once, and the top ten hold around 2%. Sequenced material: CD4+ T cells from PBMCs cultured without peptide, taken before COVID-19 vaccination. These receptors were obtained from a human donor who received a COVID-19 vaccine.

J is TRBJ1-2 and V is TRBV5-6, with D hard to call. Deletions cut 3 bases from V and 2 bases from J, with 14 bases between. The CDR3 runs to 15 residues. Germline V CDR1 and CDR2: SGHDT, YYEEEE. The chain's CDR3 is CASSSSPGLNYGYTF. The CDR3 DNA reads as TGTGCCAGCAGCTCGAGTCCGGGTCTGAACTATGGCTACACCTTC.

This chain uses TRBV19 with TRBJ2-5; D is possibly TRBD2 (5 bases). Germline V gene data show CDR1 as LNHDA and CDR2 as SQIVND (reference sequence). The CDR3 runs to 12 residues. Trimming took 8 bases from V and 5 from J, leaving 12 bases between them. The CDR3 region is CASSTGWETQYF. The CDR3 DNA reads TGTGCCAGTTCCACGGGGTGGGAGACCCAGTACTTC.

The CDR3 DNA reads TGTGCCAGCAGCGTAGACGTAGCCCAAGAGACCCAGTACTTC. This translates into CASSVDVAQETQYF. V and J are TRBV9 and TRBJ2-5; D not certain. CDR1 and CDR2 from the germline V gene are SGDLS and YYNGEE. The V end lost 0 bases, the J end lost 1 base, and 7 bases lay between the germline ends. This CDR3 spans 14 amino acids.

This clone came up a few times. The rearrangement joins TRBV11-2 to TRBJ2-5; D gene uncertain. The CDR3 loop spans 11 amino acids. V lost 2 bases, J lost 2 bases, and 0 bases lay in between. The germline CDR1 and CDR2 sequences are SGHAT and FQNNGV. CDR3 in amino acids: CASSLQETQYF. The DNA for the CDR3 is TGTGCCAGCAGCTTACAAGAGACCCAGTACTTC.

The chain couples TRBV7-8 to TRBJ2-5, with TRBD1 identical over 9 bases. Germline lookup yields CDR1 SGHVS and CDR2 FQNEAQ. CDR3 length: 16 residues. V shed 5 bases and J 6 bases; nucleotides not matched to a gene: 13. CDR3 loop: CASSPSGTGFGQTQYF. DNA for the CDR3: TGTGCCAGCAGCCCTTCCGGGACAGGGTTTGGTCAGACCCAGTACTTC. The full variable domain, completed using reference TRBV7-8 and TRBJ2-5, is GAGVSQSPRYKVAKRGQDVALRCDPISGHVSLFWYQQALGQGPEFLTYFQNEAQLDKSGLPSDRFFAERPEGSVSTLKIQRTQQEDSAVYLCASSPSGTGFGQTQYFGPGTRLLVL.

The chain recombines TRBV19 with TRBJ1-2, with D unresolved. V was clipped by 6 bases and J by 5 bases, with 13 bases between them. The CDR3 has 13 amino acids. The germline V gene has CDR1 LNHDA and CDR2 SQIVND (reference sequence). DNA of the CDR3: TGTGCCAGTAGGACCGGACTAGAGTATGGCTACACCTTC. Translated, it gives CASRTGLEYGYTF.

V is TRBV5-1 and J is TRBJ2-1; 7 bases map to TRBD2. With V trimmed by 0 bases and J by 4 bases, 1 base remained unmatched. Per germline, CDR1 SGHRS and CDR2 YFSETQ. This CDR3 contains 14 residues. The CDR3 region has the DNA TGCGCCAGCAGCTTGGGGACTAGATACAATGAGCAGTTCTTC. Translated, it gives CASSLGTRYNEQFF.

This rearrangement joins TRBV2 to TRBJ2-7; no firm D call. Germline CDR1 is SNHLY and CDR2 is FYNNEI. V lost 6 bases and J lost 4, with 10 bases in between. This CDR3 comprises 12 residues. The chain's CDR3 is CASSLEGYEQYV. The CDR3 nucleotides are TGTGCCAGCAGCCTCGAAGGGTACGAGCAGTACGTC.

The rearrangement uses TRBV6-6 and TRBJ1-2, with a possible D match to TRBD1 (5 bases). The CDR3 extends over 15 amino acids. Per germline, CDR1 MNHNY and CDR2 SVGAGI (reference sequence). The ends were cut back, 3 bases at V and 8 bases at J, with 19 bases in the middle. CDR3 protein: CASSYSPGPGYGYTF. The CDR3 coding sequence is TGTGCCAGCAGTTATTCCCCGGGGCCCGGGTACGGCTACACCTTC.

The chain combines TRBV5-1 with TRBJ1-6; TRBD1 is a possible D gene (5 bases). V gave up 0 bases and J gave up 10 bases, with 17 bases separating them. This CDR3 region has 16 residues. Germline V CDR1 and CDR2: SGHRS, YFSETQ. The CDR3 DNA reads as TGCGCCAGCAGCTTGGGGGTCAGGGAGAAGGACTCACCCCTCCACTTT. Translation gives CASSLGVREKDSPLHF.

The V and J genes are TRBV6-2 or TRBV6-3 and TRBJ2-6, with D perhaps being TRBD1 or TRBD2 (5 bases each). In germline, CDR1 is MNHEY, CDR2 SVGEGT. This CDR3 spans 16 amino acids. The V and J ends lost 5 bases and 0 bases respectively, with 11 bases between them. Here the CDR3 reads CASSRDRNSGANVLTF. The CDR3 bases are TGTGCCAGCAGTCGGGACCGAAACTCTGGGGCCAACGTCCTGACTTTC.

The chain employs TRBV19 and TRBJ1-4, with TRBD1 as a possible D gene (6 bases). The germline V gene encodes CDR1 LNHDA and CDR2 SQIVND (reference sequence). The CDR3 has 18 amino acids. Trimming stripped 4 bases from V and 7 bases from J, with 25 bases between. The CDR3 loop reads CASSTSRGAYPSGEKLFF. For the CDR3, the DNA is TGTGCCAGTAGTACTTCCAGGGGCGCATATCCTTCTGGTGAAAAACTGTTTTTT.